This T cell receptor (beta chain) was recorded in a study of OX40 agonist ivuxolimab in advanced cancers. Looking at the study overall: Ivuxolimab, which targeted the costimulatory receptor OX40 (CD134), was an agonistic, fully human IgG2 monoclonal antibody. Intravenous ivuxolimab was administered to patients every 2 weeks at six dose levels: 0.01, 0.1, 0.3, 1.5, 3 and 10 mg/kg. Of the 52 patients in dose escalation, about 20 had hepatocellular carcinoma, approximately 15 had melanoma, 9 had renal cell carcinoma and 9 had head and neck cancer. In the dose-escalation cohort, more than 75% of patients were male, and the mean age was roughly 60 years, with a range of about 23 to 80. Patients were allowed to have had prior anti-PD-1, anti-PD-L1 or anti-CTLA-4 therapy, and approximately 40% of the dose-escalation patients had been treated with checkpoint inhibitors. Partial responses were achieved by three dose-escalation patients, of whom one had hepatocellular carcinoma and two had cutaneous melanoma. The point of sequencing TCRbeta in the periphery was to test whether ivuxolimab changed TCR sequence diversity and drove clonal T-cell expansion. The monotherapy dose-escalation portion (N of about 50 patients) of the phase I ivuxolimab trial is reported in the paper. Study-wide findings and limitations: Partial responders in the 0.1-3.0 mg/kg groups had among the lowest normalized peripheral clonal expansion, especially among CD8+ T cells. Low levels of normalized T-cell clonal expansion were also seen in some patients who did not respond. After ivuxolimab, CD8+ T cells had more expanded clones than CD4+ T cells on average. Clonal expansion of both CD4+ and CD8+ blood T cells was observed from baseline to week 6 at doses 0.1 to 3.0 mg/kg. Antigen specificity was not determined for the clonally expanded peripheral T cells.

The trial excluded patients who had a history of autoimmune disease or were on systemic immunosuppression. Peripheral blood for TCR sequencing was collected from all dose cohorts at baseline, on cycle 4 day 1, and on cycle 7 day 1. Samples came from an open-label, multicenter, first-in-human phase I dose-escalation trial of ivuxolimab. Adults with locally advanced or metastatic head and neck squamous cell, hepatocellular, melanoma or renal cell carcinoma were enrolled in the trial. Before TCR sequencing, CD4+ T cells and CD8+ T cells from peripheral blood were sorted into separate populations. Regarding this clone: No antigen is known for it. Base qualities were left out, and no much larger clone turns up one base away.

CDR1 and CDR2 were assigned from the germline V gene as MDHEN and SYDVKM. The CDR3 numbers 18 residues from cysteine through phenylalanine. Of the read, only the CDR3 DNA is kept; its 54 bases are in frame from base 1. V is trimmed back by 7 bases and J by 2 bases, and the junction contains 17 bases that no gene match accounts for. Genomic DNA was extracted from sorted cells for sequencing of the TCRbeta CDR3 region. TCRbeta CDR3 regions were sequenced using the immunoSEQ Assay. Drawn from immuneACCESS, this table holds only the in-frame rearrangements with V and J called that TCRdb kept. Clones are partly lost; checked studies trace under half to an unresolved V gene and leave the rest unexplained. This sample has about 53,000 clones in its table, and around 87% of those were observed once. Together, the top ten hold about a tenth of the sample.

The sequencing here drew on CD4+ or CD8+ T cells sorted from blood, taken in a trial of the OX40 agonist ivuxolimab. The V and J segments used are TRBV28 and TRBJ2-7; 10 central nucleotides agree with TRBD2. This clonotype originated in an adult with an advanced solid tumor such as melanoma, head and neck, liver or kidney cancer. The CDR3 loop reads CASNTPFISGRSPYEQYF. The DNA sequence is given as TGTGCCAGCAACACCCCTTTTATTAGCGGGAGGTCACCCTACGAGCAGTACTTC.